The clone carrying this T cell receptor (beta chain) has ten or more counts. The antigen remains unidentified. These data belong to a study of T cells in Graves' hyperthyroidism and ophthalmopathy. The CDR3 spans 13 residues. The germline V gene has CDR1 MDHEN and CDR2 SYDVKM. Deletions cut 8 bases from V and 8 bases from J, with 13 bases between. Study conclusions and caveats: Within blood appeared most thyroid clonotypes that had expanded above 0.001. The model predicted ophthalmopathy a median around seven months before onset.

Amplified TCR beta CDR3 regions derived from RNA transcripts. HTBI primers were the set used in a first-round RT-PCR of the TCR CDR3. One entry per CDR3 protein, called by TCRdb with MiXCR from the multiplex PCR reads. The sample carries about 690,000 distinct CDR3 sequences, around 16% recorded once. Among the patients, aged 18 to 65, hyperthyroidism was newly diagnosed and had lasted under 2 months. In making diagnoses, clinical symptoms, serum thyroxine and TRAb, thyroid ultrasound and orbital computed tomography were all used. The specimen was blood. The V call is TRBV28, the J call TRBJ1-6; D ambiguous. This receptor was identified in a man aged 50 to 59 with Graves' hyperthyroidism. DNA for the CDR3: TGTGCCAGCTCAGTCCAAGATCATTCACCCCTCCACTTT. This gives the protein CASSVQDHSPLHF.